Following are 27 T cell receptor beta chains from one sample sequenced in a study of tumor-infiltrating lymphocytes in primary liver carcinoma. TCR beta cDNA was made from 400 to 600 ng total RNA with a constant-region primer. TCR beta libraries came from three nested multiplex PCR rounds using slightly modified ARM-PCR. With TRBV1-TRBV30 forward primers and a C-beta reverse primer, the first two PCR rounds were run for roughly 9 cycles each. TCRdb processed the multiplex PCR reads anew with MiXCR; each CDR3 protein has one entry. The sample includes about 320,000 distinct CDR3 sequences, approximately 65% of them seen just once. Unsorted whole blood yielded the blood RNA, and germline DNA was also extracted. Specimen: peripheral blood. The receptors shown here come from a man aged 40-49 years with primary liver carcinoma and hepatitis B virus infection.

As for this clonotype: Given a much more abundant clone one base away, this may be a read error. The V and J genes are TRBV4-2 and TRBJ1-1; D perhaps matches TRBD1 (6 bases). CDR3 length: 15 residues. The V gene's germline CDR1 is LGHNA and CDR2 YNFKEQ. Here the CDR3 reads CASSQATTGRTGAFF. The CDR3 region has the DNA TGTGCCAGCAGCCAAGCTACGACAGGTAGGACTGGAGCTTTCTTT.

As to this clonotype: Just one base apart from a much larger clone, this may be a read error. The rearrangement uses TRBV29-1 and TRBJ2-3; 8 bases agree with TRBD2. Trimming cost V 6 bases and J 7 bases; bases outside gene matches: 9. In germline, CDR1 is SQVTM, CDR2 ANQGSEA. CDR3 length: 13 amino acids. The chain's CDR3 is CSVELAETYTQYF. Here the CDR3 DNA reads TGCAGCGTCGAACTAGCGGAGACGTATACGCAGTATTTT.

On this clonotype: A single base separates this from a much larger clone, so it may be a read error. This CDR3 reads CASSQETSGGSGANVLTF. The CDR3 bases are TGCGCCAGCAGCCAAGAGACCTCCGGGGGCTCTGGGGCCAACGTCCTGACTTTC. The chain uses TRBV4-1 and TRBJ2-6; D might be TRBD2 (6 bases). V dropped 0 bases and J dropped 0 bases, with 12 bases sitting between them. Germline V gene data show CDR1 as MGHRA and CDR2 as YSYEKL. This CDR3 spans 18 amino acids.

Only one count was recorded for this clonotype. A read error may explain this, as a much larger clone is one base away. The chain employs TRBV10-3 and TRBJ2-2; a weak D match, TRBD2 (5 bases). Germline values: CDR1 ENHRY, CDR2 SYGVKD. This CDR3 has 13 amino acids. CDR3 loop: CAISVGATGELLF. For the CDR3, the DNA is TGTGCCATCAGTGTGGGCGCCACCGGGGAGCTGCTTTTT.

In DNA, the CDR3 is TGTTCCAACAGCTTAGAATGGGGACAAGGATTTCAGTACTTC. It yields the protein CSNSLEWGQGFQYF. The J gene is TRBJ2-4, the V gene TRBV11-2, with D maybe TRBD1 (6 bases). CDR1 is SGHAT, CDR2 FQNNGV, per germline. CDR3 length equals 14 residues.

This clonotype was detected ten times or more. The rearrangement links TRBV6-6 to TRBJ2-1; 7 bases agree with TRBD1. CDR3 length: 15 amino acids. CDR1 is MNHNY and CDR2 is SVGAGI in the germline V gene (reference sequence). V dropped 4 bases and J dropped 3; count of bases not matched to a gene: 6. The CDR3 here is CASSFQGQIYNEQFF. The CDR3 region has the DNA TGTGCCAGCAGTTTTCAGGGACAGATCTACAATGAGCAGTTCTTC.

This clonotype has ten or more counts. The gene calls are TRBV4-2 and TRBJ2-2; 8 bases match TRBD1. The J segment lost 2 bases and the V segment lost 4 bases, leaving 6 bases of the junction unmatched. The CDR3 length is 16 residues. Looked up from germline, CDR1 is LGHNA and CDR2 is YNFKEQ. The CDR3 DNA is TGTGCCAGCAGCCCAGTAACAGGGGGTAACACCGGGGAGCTGTTTTTT. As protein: CASSPVTGGNTGELFF.

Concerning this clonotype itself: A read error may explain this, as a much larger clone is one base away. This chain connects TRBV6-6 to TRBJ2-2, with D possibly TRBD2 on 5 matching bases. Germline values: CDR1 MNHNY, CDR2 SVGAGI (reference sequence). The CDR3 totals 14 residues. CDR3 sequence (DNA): TGTGCCAGCACGCAGTTAGCGAACACCGGGGAGCCGTTTTTT. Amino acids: CASTQLANTGEPFF.

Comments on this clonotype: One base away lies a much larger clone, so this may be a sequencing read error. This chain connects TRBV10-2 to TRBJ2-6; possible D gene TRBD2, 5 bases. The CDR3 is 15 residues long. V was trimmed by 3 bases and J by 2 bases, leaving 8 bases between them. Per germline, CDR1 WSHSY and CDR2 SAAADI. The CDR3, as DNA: TGCGCCAGCAGTGATCCGGGGACTGGGGCCAACGTCCTGACTTTC. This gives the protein CASSDPGTGANVLTF.

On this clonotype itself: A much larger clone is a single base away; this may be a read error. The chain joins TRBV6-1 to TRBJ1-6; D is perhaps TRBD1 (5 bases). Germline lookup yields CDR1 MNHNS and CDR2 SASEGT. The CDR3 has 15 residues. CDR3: CAISEGWGHNSPLHF. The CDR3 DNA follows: TGTGCCATCAGTGAAGGATGGGGACATAATTCACCCCTCCACTTT.

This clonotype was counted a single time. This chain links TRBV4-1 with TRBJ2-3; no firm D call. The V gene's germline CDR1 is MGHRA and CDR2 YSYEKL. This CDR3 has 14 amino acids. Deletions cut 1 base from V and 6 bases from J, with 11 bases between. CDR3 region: CASSQALPQDTQYF. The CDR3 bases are TGCGCCAGCAGCCAAGCTCTTCCTCAGGATACGCAGTATTTT.

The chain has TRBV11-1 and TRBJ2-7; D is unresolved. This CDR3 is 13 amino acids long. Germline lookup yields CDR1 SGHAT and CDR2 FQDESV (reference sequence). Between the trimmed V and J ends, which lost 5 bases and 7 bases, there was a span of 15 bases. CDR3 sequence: CASSLTLAREQYF. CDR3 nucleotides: TGTGCCAGCAGCCTCACCCTGGCGAGGGAGCAGTACTTC. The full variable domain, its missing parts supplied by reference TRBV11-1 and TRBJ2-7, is EAEVAQSPRYKITEKSQAVAFWCDPISGHATLYWYRQILGQGPELLVQFQDESVVDDSQLPKDRFSAERLKGVDSTLKIQPAELGDSAMYLCASSLTLAREQYFGPGTRLTVT.

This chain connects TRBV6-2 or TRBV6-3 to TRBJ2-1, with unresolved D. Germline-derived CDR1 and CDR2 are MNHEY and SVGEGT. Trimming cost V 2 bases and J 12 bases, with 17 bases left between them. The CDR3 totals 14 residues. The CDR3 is CASSYLSSYDGQFF. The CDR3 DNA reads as TGTGCCAGCAGTTACCTTAGCTCCTACGATGGGCAGTTCTTC.

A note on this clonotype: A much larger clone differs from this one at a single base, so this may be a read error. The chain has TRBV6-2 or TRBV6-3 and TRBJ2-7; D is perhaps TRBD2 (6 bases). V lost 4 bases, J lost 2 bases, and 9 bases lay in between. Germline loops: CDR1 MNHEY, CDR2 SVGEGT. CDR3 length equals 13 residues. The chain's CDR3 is CASSSTSTYEQYF. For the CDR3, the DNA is TGTGCCAGCAGTTCGACTAGTACCTACGAGCAGTACTTC.

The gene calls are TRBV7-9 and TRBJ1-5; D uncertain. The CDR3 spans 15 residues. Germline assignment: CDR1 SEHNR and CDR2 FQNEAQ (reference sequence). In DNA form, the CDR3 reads TGTTTCAGCAGTAAAAACTTGGATCGAAATCAGCCCCAGCATTTT. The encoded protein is CFSSKNLDRNQPQHF. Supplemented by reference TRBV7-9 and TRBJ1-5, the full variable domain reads DTGVSQNPRHKITKRGQNVTFRCDPISEHNRLYWYRQTLGQGPEFLTYFQNEAQLEKSRLLSDRFSAERPKGSFSTLEIQRTEQGDSAMYLCFSSKNLDRNQPQHFGDGTRLSIL.

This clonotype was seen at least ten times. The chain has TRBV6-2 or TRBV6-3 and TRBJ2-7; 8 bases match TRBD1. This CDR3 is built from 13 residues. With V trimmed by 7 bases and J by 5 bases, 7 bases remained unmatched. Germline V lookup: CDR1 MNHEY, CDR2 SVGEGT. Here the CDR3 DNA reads TGTGCCAGCACCCTGGACAGGGCCCACGAGCAGTACTTC. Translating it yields CASTLDRAHEQYF.

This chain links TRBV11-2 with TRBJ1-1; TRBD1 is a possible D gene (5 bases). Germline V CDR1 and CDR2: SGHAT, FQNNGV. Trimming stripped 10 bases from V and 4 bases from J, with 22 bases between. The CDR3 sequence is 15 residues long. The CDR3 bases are TGTGCCAACAGTCCCATGGTGGGGGGGAGCACTGAAGCTTTCTTT. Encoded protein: CANSPMVGGSTEAFF.

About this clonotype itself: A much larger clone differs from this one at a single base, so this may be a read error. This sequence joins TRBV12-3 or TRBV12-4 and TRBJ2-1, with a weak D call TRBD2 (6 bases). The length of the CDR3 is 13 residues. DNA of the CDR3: TGTGACAGCGCGGGGAGCTCCTACAATGAGCAGTTCTTC. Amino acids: CDSAGSSYNEQFF.

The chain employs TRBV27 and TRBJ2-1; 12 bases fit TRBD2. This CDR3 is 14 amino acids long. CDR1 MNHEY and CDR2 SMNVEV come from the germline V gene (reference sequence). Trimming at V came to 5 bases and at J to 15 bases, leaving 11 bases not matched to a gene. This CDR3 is CASSKGTSGRRLFF. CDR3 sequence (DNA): TGTGCCAGCAGTAAGGGCACTAGCGGGAGGAGGCTGTTCTTC.

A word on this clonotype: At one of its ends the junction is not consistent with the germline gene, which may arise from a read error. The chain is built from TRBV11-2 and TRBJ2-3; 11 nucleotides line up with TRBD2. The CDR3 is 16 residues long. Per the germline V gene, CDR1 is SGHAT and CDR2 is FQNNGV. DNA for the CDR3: TGTGTCAGCAGCTTAAGGGGACTAGCGGACACAGATACGCAATATTTT. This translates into CVSSLRGLADTDTQYF.

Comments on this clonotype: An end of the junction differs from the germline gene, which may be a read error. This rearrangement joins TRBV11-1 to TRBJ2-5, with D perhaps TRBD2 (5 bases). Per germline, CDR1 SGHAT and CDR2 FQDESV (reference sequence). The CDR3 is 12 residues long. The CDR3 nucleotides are TGTGACAGCAGCATTAGCGAAGAGACCCAGTACTTC. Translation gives CDSSISEETQYF.

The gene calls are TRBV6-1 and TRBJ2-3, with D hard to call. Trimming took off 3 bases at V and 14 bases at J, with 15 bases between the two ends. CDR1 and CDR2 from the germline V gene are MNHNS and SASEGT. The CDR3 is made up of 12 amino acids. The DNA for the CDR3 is TGTGCCAGCAGTGATAGACCTACTTGCCCGTATTTT. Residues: CASSDRPTCPYF.

CDR3 in amino acids: CASSQGGAVYGYTF. Here the CDR3 DNA reads TGTGCCAGCAGTCAGGGGGGTGCAGTCTATGGCTACACCTTC. This chain connects TRBV28 to TRBJ1-2; 7 positions agree with TRBD1. Germline CDR1 is MDHEN and CDR2 is SYDVKM. The CDR3 spans 14 residues. J was trimmed by 4 bases and V by 5 bases; bases with no gene match: 7.

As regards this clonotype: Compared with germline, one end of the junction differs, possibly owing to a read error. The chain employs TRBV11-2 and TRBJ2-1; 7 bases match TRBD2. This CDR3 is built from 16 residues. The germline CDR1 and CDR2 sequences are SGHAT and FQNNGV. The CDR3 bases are TGTGCCAGCAGCTTAGTCGGGGGGACCTCCTTCAATGATCAGTTCTTC. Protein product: CASSLVGGTSFNDQFF.

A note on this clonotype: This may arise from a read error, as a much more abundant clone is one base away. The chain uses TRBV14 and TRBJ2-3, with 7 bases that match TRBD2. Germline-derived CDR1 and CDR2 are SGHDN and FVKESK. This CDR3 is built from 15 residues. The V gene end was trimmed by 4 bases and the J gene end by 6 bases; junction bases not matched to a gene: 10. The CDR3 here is CASSRLTSPGDTQYF. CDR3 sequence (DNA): TGTGCCAGCAGCCGACTGACTAGCCCCGGGGATACGCAGTATTTT.

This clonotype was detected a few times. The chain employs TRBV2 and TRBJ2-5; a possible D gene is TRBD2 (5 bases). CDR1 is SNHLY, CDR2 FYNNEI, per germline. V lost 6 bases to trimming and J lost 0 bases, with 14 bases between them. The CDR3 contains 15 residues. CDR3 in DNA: TGTGCCAGCAGGTACACTAGGGTCTACCAAGAGACCCAGTACTTC. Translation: CASRYTRVYQETQYF.

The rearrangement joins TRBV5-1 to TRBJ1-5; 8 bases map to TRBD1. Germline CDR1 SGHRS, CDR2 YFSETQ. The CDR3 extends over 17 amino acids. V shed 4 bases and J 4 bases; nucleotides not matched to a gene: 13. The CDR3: CASSPGQGVMENQPQHF. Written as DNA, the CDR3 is TGCGCCAGCAGCCCCGGACAGGGAGTTATGGAGAATCAGCCCCAGCATTTT.